These 2 T cell receptor beta chains came from one sample sequenced in a study of T cell repertoires in cytomegalovirus infection (dated by TCRdb to between 2018 and 2021). The sequencing machine was an Illumina HiSeq 1500. The public reads were reanalyzed by TCRdb: fastp trimming at Q25, MiXCR alignment, in-frame beta chains only. Each CDR3 protein appears once, grouped with its most common genes and DNA. This sample comprises approximately 910,000 distinct CDR3 sequences, approximately 31% of them detected only once. Roughly 13% of the sample is taken by the ten largest. These receptors have no known antigen. The treatment or condition label, read with the paper, signifies: in vitro stimulation with specific CMV peptide epitopes to enrich CMV-specific T cells. The sequences come from cultured CD8+ T cells from PBMCs, collected from culture after CMV antigen stimulation. The receptor set was obtained from a human donor in good health (CMV status not recorded). Some clones in this sample may be carry-over from other donors' samples.

This clonotype was picked up a small number of times. This chain uses TRBV29-1 with TRBJ2-1; 7 bases fit TRBD2. Germline lookup yields CDR1 SQVTM and CDR2 ANQGSEA. V dropped 6 bases and J dropped 0; count of bases not matched to a gene: 8. This CDR3 is built from 15 residues. The DNA for the CDR3 is TGCAGCGTAGGCCTAGCGGTCAGCTCCTACAATGAGCAGTTCTTC. Amino acid sequence: CSVGLAVSSYNEQFF.

This clonotype occurred a few times. The chain joins TRBV6-6 to TRBJ1-1; 7 nucleotides align to TRBD1. Germline trimming cut 1 base from V and 1 base from J; bases unmatched to any gene: 3. This CDR3 region has 15 residues. Germline V lookup: CDR1 MNHNY, CDR2 SVGAGI (reference sequence). The CDR3 reads CASSYWDSGNTEAFF. The CDR3 DNA is TGTGCCAGCAGTTACTGGGACAGCGGGAACACTGAAGCTTTCTTT.